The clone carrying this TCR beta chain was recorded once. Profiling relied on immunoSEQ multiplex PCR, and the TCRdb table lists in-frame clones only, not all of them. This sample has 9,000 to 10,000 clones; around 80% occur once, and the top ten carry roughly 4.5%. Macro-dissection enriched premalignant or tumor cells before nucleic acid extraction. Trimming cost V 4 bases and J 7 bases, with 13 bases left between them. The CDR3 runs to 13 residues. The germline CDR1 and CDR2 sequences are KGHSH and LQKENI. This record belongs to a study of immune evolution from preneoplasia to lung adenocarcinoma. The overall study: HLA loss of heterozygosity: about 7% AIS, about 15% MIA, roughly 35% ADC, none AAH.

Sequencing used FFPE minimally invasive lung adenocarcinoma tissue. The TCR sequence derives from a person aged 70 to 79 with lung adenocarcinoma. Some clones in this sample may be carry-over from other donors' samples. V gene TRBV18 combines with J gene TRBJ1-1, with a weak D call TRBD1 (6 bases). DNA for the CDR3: TGTGCCAGCTCACTAGGTAGGGACATTGAAGCTTTCTTT. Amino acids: CASSLGRDIEAFF.